The next 11 T cell receptor beta chains were all read from a single sample in a study of early T cells in non-severe SARS-CoV-2 infection. Via MiXCR, TCRdb re-called the 5' RACE reads, giving one row per CDR3 protein. The data show under 90,000 distinct CDR3 sequences, with about 13% seen just once and roughly 5.5% held by the top ten. What was sequenced was whole blood. All receptors derive from an adult who was a healthcare worker with PCR-confirmed SARS-CoV-2 infection or an uninfected control (not recorded which).

CDR3: CASSQDLRNTQYF. As DNA, the CDR3 is TGTGCCAGCAGCCAAGACCTTCGGAATACGCAGTATTTT. V is TRBV14 and J is TRBJ2-3; D uncertain. This CDR3 is 13 amino acids long. Looked up from germline, CDR1 is SGHDN and CDR2 is FVKESK. Trimming pared 0 bases from V and 7 bases from J, leaving 8 bases between.

This clonotype was seen at least ten times. This rearrangement joins TRBV27 to TRBJ2-1; 16 bases map to TRBD2. The CDR3 runs 21 residues. J was trimmed by 1 base and V by 2 bases; bases with no gene match: 11. CDR1 and CDR2 from the germline V gene are MNHEY and SMNVEV (reference sequence). The CDR3 sequence is CASSLASGTSGRARSYNEQFF. The DNA for the CDR3 is TGTGCCAGCAGTTTAGCGTCCGGGACTAGCGGGAGGGCCAGATCCTACAATGAGCAGTTCTTC.

This clonotype occurred once. The J gene is TRBJ2-1, the V gene TRBV29-1; possible D gene TRBD2, 5 bases. The CDR3 extends over 11 amino acids. Trimming took off 8 bases at V and 10 bases at J, with 15 bases between the two ends. Germline V gene sequence: CDR1 SQVTM, CDR2 ANQGSEA. The CDR3 DNA is TGCAGCTTACTAAGCGGCAGGGAGCAGTTCTTC. Translated: CSLLSGREQFF.

In its sample, this clonotype was seen many times. The gene calls are TRBV11-1 and TRBJ2-3; 8 nucleotides match TRBD2. After removal of 8 bases from V and 1 base from J, the junction contained 8 bases not matched to a gene. Looked up from germline, CDR1 is SGHAT and CDR2 is FQDESV (reference sequence). This CDR3 contains 15 residues. CDR3 DNA: TGTGCCAGCCGGTCCCAGACTAGCGGCACAGATACGCAGTATTTT. The encoded protein is CASRSQTSGTDTQYF.

The V and J genes are TRBV29-1 and TRBJ1-2, with D maybe TRBD1 (5 bases). The CDR3 extends over 10 amino acids. The germline V gene has CDR1 SQVTM and CDR2 ANQGSEA. The CDR3 coding sequence is TGCGCGGGGGGACTTGATGGCTACACCTTC. Its protein product is CAGGLDGYTF.

This clonotype was detected ten times or more. V gene TRBV29-1 combines with J gene TRBJ1-2; D ambiguous. V shed 3 bases and J shed 2 bases, with 7 bases lying between them. The CDR3 totals 12 residues. CDR1 and CDR2 (germline): SQVTM, ANQGSEA. In DNA form, the CDR3 reads TGCAGCGTTGATTCTAGCAACTATGGCTACACCTTC. This encodes CSVDSSNYGYTF.

V and J are TRBV20-1 and TRBJ2-1, with 11 nucleotides matching TRBD2. The V gene's germline CDR1 is DFQATT and CDR2 SNEGSKA (reference sequence). The CDR3 length is 15 residues. V lost 6 bases, J lost 1 base, and 5 bases stayed unmatched. The CDR3 DNA reads as TGCAGTGCGGCTAGCGGGGGGCTATCCTACAATGAGCAGTTCTTC. It translates to CSAASGGLSYNEQFF.

About this clonotype itself: A read error may explain this, as a much larger clone is one base away. This rearrangement joins TRBV7-8 to TRBJ2-6; D may match TRBD1 or TRBD2 (5 bases each). This CDR3 region has 15 residues. Germline V lookup: CDR1 SGHVS, CDR2 FQNEAQ. CDR3 region: CASSSSRTGAYVLTF. The CDR3 DNA follows: TGTGCCAGCAGCTCGTCACGGACTGGGGCCTACGTCCTGACTTTC.

V is TRBV2 and J is TRBJ1-1; D is possibly TRBD1 (5 bases). Trimming shortened V by 7 bases and J by 4 bases, and 13 bases separated the two germline ends. The CDR3 has 13 residues. CDR1 is SNHLY, CDR2 FYNNEI, per germline. The CDR3 sequence: CASKGRVGTEAFF. CDR3 coding DNA: TGTGCCAGCAAAGGCAGGGTGGGCACTGAAGCTTTCTTT.

This clonotype occurred many times. This chain connects TRBV7-3 to TRBJ2-3; TRBD1 or TRBD2 may be the D gene (5 bases each). V lost 5 bases and J lost 8, with 14 bases in between. CDR1 is SGHTA, CDR2 FQGTGA, per germline. The CDR3 totals 13 residues. The CDR3: CASSPGTVVTQYF. The CDR3 DNA reads TGTGCCAGCAGCCCGGGGACCGTCGTTACGCAGTATTTT. Supplemented by reference TRBV7-3 and TRBJ2-3, the full variable domain reads GAGVSQTPSNKVTEKGKYVELRCDPISGHTALYWYRQSLGQGPEFLIYFQGTGAADDSGLPNDRFFAVRPEGSVSTLKIQRTERGDSAVYLCASSPGTVVTQYFGPGTRLTVL.

This clonotype was seen a handful of times. J is TRBJ2-1 and V is TRBV6-4; TRBD2 matches at 8 bases. This CDR3 region has 14 residues. After removal of 3 bases from V and 5 bases from J, the junction contained 3 bases not matched to a gene. Germline V gene lookup returns CDR1 MRHNA and CDR2 SNTAGT. Written as DNA, the CDR3 is TGTGCCAGCAGTGAGTTAGCGGGGAACAATGAGCAGTTCTTC. Translated: CASSELAGNNEQFF.